Below, 3 T cell receptor beta chains from the same sample are listed, as sequenced in a study of cytomegalovirus exposure and HLA in healthy donors. PCR was performed using 60 Vbeta and 13 Jbeta primers. Some clones are missing from TCRdb's copy, which holds only in-frame ones; the method was immunoSEQ multiplex PCR. The repertoire holds 100,000 to 150,000 clones, over 60% seen once, with about 3% in the top ten. The specimen sequenced was PBMCs. The receptors were gathered from a human donor in good health.

The rearrangement links TRBV5-4 to TRBJ2-4; TRBD1 agrees at 7 bases. This CDR3 comprises 15 residues. The germline V gene has CDR1 SGHNT and CDR2 YYREEE (reference sequence). Trimming took 0 bases from V and 4 from J; bases not matched to a gene: 4. The CDR3 DNA is TGTGCCAGCAGCTTGGAGGGACAGATTAAAAACATTCAGTACTTC. The encoded protein is CASSLEGQIKNIQYF.

The V call is TRBV28, the J call TRBJ2-5; TRBD2 agrees at 9 bases. Matching the DNA end better, TRBJ2-7 makes the J call doubtful. The CDR3 loop spans 15 amino acids. The germline gives CDR1 MDHEN, CDR2 SYDVKM. The CDR3 region has the DNA TGTGCCAGCAGTTCCCGACTAGCGGAAGATTACGAGCAGTACTTC. Translating gives CASSSRLAEDYEQYF.

This clone showed up just a few times. This sequence joins TRBV29-1 and TRBJ2-1, with TRBD2 identical over 10 bases. Germline V gene sequence: CDR1 SQVTM, CDR2 ANQGSEA. V lost 4 bases to trimming and J lost 6 bases; unmatched junction nucleotides: 6. The CDR3 totals 14 residues. DNA for the CDR3: TGCAGCGTTGTACCTAGCGGGAGTGTCAATGAGCAGTTCTTC. Translated, it gives CSVVPSGSVNEQFF.